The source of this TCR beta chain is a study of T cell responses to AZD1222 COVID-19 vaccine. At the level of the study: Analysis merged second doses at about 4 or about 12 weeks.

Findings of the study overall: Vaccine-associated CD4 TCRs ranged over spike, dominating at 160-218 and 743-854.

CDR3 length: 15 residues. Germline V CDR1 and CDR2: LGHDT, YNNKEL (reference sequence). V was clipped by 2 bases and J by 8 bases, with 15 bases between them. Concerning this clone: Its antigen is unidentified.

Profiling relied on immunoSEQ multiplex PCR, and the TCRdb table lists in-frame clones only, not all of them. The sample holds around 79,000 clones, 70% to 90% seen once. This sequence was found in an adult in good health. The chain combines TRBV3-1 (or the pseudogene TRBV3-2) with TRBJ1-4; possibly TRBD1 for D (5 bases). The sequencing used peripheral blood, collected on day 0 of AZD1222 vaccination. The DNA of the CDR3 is TGTGCCAGCAGCCAAAACCCAGGGCGGAAAGAAAAACTGTTTTTT. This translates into CASSQNPGRKEKLFF.